In its sample, the clone carrying this T cell receptor beta chain ranks as medium-sized. Antigen unknown. TCRbeta libraries were built with three rounds of nested PCR, modified from ARM-PCR. TCRdb reprocessed the multiplex PCR reads via MiXCR and lists one record per CDR3 protein. The repertoire includes around 80,000 distinct CDR3 sequences, over 60% of them detected once, and under 50% sits in the top ten. The data were obtained in a study of tumor and adjacent non-tumor tissue in lung cancer. Whole-study context: Patients were aged about 30 to 85, around ten men and roughly 5 women, stage I to III. Overall study findings and caveats: Tumor TCR diversity, when higher, was linked to shorter survival.

The template was RNA from unsorted bulk tissue. This non-tumor lung sample came from over 3 cm beyond the tumor edge. Donors were chemotherapy-naive, newly diagnosed lung cancer surgical patients in China, August–late 2014. Germline V gene sequence: CDR1 MNHEY, CDR2 SVGEGT. This CDR3 spans 14 amino acids. V shed 5 bases and J 0 bases; nucleotides not matched to a gene: 3. This receptor was taken from a man aged 65-85 years with non-small cell lung cancer. Sequencing was done on a sample of distant non-tumor lung tissue. V is TRBV6-2 or TRBV6-3 and J is TRBJ1-2; 7 bases match TRBD1. CDR3 nucleotides: TGTGCCAGCAGTACGGACAGGACTAACTATGGCTACACCTTC. Its protein product is CASSTDRTNYGYTF.